These 3 T cell receptor beta chains came from one sample sequenced in a study of blood T cell repertoires in COVID-19 (dated by TCRdb to 2018 to 2021). The library relied on the immunoSEQ multiplex PCR assay. In TCRdb, the immuneACCESS table is reduced to in-frame sequences with V and J assigned. These tables do not hold every clone; where another copy was compared, an unresolved V gene accounts for under half, and the others remain unexplained. In this sample the table shows around 190,000 clones, roughly 88% of which occur a single time. The ten largest account for over 15% of the sample. The sequenced sample was peripheral blood. These receptors all stem from a man aged 45 to 65 with COVID-19, enrolled during active disease.

The V call is TRBV5-1, the J call TRBJ1-4, with 9 nucleotides matching TRBD1. Trimming took 4 bases from V and 7 from J; bases not matched to a gene: 11. The germline V gene encodes CDR1 SGHRS and CDR2 YFSETQ. The CDR3 is 16 amino acids. Here the CDR3 reads CASSPNPGQGGEKLFF. The CDR3 coding sequence is TGCGCCAGCAGCCCCAATCCGGGACAGGGAGGTGAAAAACTGTTTTTT.

The V gene is TRBV2, the J gene TRBJ1-5; D gene uncertain. CDR3 length: 14 residues. CDR1 and CDR2 (germline): SNHLY, FYNNEI. V was shortened by 4 bases and J by 1 base, with 8 bases between the two germline ends. The CDR3 region has the DNA TGTGCCAGCAGTGGGTTTCGGAGCAATCAGCCCCAGCATTTT. This codes for CASSGFRSNQPQHF.

The gene calls are TRBV4-3 and TRBJ2-1; 7 nucleotides line up with TRBD2. V was clipped by 3 bases and J by 8 bases; unmatched bases: 19. This CDR3 comprises 18 residues. Germline V lookup: CDR1 LGHNA, CDR2 YSLEER. The CDR3 DNA reads as TGCGCCAGCAGCCAGGCCCTGTATGGGACTACCCCCAACTATGAGCAGTTCTTC. Translation gives CASSQALYGTTPNYEQFF.